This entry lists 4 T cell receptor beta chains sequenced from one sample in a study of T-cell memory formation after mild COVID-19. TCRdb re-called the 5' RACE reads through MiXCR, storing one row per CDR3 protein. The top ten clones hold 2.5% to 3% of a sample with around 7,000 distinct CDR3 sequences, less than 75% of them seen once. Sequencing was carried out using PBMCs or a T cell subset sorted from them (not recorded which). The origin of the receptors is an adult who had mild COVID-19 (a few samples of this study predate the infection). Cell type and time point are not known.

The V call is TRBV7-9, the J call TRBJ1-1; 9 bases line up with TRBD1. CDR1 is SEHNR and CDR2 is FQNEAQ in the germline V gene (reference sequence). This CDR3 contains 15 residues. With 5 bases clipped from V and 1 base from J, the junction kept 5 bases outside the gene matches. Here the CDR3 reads CASSAPGQGNTEAFF. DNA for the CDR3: TGTGCCAGCAGCGCGCCGGGACAGGGGAACACTGAAGCTTTCTTT.

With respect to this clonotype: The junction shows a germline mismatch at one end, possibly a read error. CDR3 sequence: CSVEGQGATDTQYF. The CDR3 bases are TGCAGCGTCGAAGGACAGGGGGCAACAGATACGCAGTATTTT. The gene calls are TRBV29-1 and TRBJ2-3; 11 bases are a match to TRBD1. Germline lookup yields CDR1 SQVTM and CDR2 ANQGSEA. The CDR3 loop spans 14 amino acids.

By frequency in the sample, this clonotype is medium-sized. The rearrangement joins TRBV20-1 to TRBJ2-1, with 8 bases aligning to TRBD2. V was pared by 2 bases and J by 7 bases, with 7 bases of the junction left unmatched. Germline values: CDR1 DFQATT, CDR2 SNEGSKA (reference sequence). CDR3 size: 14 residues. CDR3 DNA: TGCAGTGCTAGATTCGGCGGGGGGCCTAATGAGCAGTTCTTC. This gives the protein CSARFGGGPNEQFF.

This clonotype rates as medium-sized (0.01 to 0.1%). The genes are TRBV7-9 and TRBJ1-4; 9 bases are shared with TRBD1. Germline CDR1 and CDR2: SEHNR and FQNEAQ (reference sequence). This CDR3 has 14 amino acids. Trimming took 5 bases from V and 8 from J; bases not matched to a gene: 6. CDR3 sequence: CASSPGQGLEKLFF. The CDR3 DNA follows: TGTGCCAGCAGCCCGGGACAGGGATTAGAAAAACTGTTTTTT.